A selection of T cell receptor beta chains follows, all from one sample in a study of CD8 T cells in Susac syndrome. Via MiXCR, TCRdb re-called the immunoSEQ multiplex PCR reads, giving one row per CDR3 protein. The repertoire holds more than 90,000 distinct CDR3 sequences, with 85% to 95% as singletons. Sequencing was performed on CD4+ T cells from PBMCs. All receptors come from a human donor with multiple sclerosis. CDR3s include the opening cysteine and the closing phenylalanine or tryptophan. The D gene is left open where the match is weak. The listing skips clone size in some rows; elsewhere it reads once, few, many or a size class.

j_call: TRBJ2-1; d_call: .; clone_size: .; v_call: TRBV9; cdr3_nt: TGTGCCAGTTCAGGGATTGAGTTGAATGAGCAGTTCTTC; cdr3_aa: CASSGIELNEQFF
j_call: TRBJ2-1; d_call: .; clone_size: .; v_call: TRBV24-1; cdr3_nt: TGTGCCACCAGTGCCGATACTAGCAATGAGCAGTTCTTC; cdr3_aa: CATSADTSNEQFF
j_call: TRBJ2-5; d_call: .; clone_size: .; v_call: TRBV3-1; cdr3_nt: TGTGCCAGCAGCCAAGGCGATAGAATGGGAACCCAGTACTTC; cdr3_aa: CASSQGDRMGTQYF
j_call: TRBJ1-2; d_call: .; clone_size: .; v_call: TRBV6-1; cdr3_nt: TGTGCCAGCAGTGAAGTGGGTGGGCGGAACTATGGCTACACCTTC; cdr3_aa: CASSEVGGRNYGYTF
j_call: TRBJ2-5; d_call: TRBD1; clone_size: once; v_call: TRBV7-9; cdr3_nt: TGTGCCAGCAGGGCCGGGACAGCGCAAGAGACCCAGTACTTC; cdr3_aa: CASRAGTAQETQYF
j_call: TRBJ2-2; d_call: .; clone_size: .; v_call: TRBV7-7; cdr3_nt: TGTGCTAGCAGCTTACTAGCGAACACCGGGGAGCTGTTTTTT; cdr3_aa: CASSLLANTGELFF
j_call: TRBJ1-1; d_call: TRBD1; clone_size: .; v_call: TRBV6-4; cdr3_nt: TGTGCCAGCAGTGACCGACAGGGGGCTGATACTGAAGCTTTCTTT; cdr3_aa: CASSDRQGADTEAFF
j_call: TRBJ1-2; d_call: .; clone_size: .; v_call: TRBV24-1; cdr3_nt: TGTGCCACCAGTGATTTGGACAGGATCTATGGCTACACCTTC; cdr3_aa: CATSDLDRIYGYTF
j_call: TRBJ2-6; d_call: TRBD2; clone_size: .; v_call: TRBV2; cdr3_nt: TGTGCCAGCAGTGAAGCGCGCGGGGGGCTCGGGGCCAACGTCCTGACTTTC; cdr3_aa: CASSEARGGLGANVLTF
j_call: TRBJ2-6; d_call: .; clone_size: .; v_call: TRBV10-2; cdr3_nt: TGCGCCAGCAGGGAGTTGAGCTCTGGGGCCAACGTCCTGACTTTC; cdr3_aa: CASRELSSGANVLTF
j_call: TRBJ2-3; d_call: TRBD2; clone_size: .; v_call: TRBV20-1; cdr3_nt: TGCAGTGCCCGTGAGGCGAGCGGGGGTGATACGCAGTATTTT; cdr3_aa: CSAREASGGDTQYF
j_call: TRBJ1-2; d_call: .; clone_size: .; v_call: TRBV29-1; cdr3_nt: TGCAGCGTTGACAGGAAATATGGCTACACCTTC; cdr3_aa: CSVDRKYGYTF
j_call: TRBJ1-5; d_call: .; clone_size: .; v_call: TRBV19; cdr3_nt: TGTGCCAGTGCCCGCACCGGTGGCAATCAGCCCCAGCATTTT; cdr3_aa: CASARTGGNQPQHF
j_call: TRBJ2-2; d_call: .; clone_size: .; v_call: TRBV5-1; cdr3_nt: TGCGCCAGCAGTGCGGTCCTGGACATTAGGACCGGGGAGCTGTTTTTT; cdr3_aa: CASSAVLDIRTGELFF
j_call: TRBJ2-1; d_call: .; clone_size: .; v_call: TRBV20-1; cdr3_nt: TGCAGTGCCAGGAGCCTTAAGACAGACGAGCAGTTCTTC; cdr3_aa: CSARSLKTDEQFF
j_call: TRBJ1-1; d_call: .; clone_size: once; v_call: TRBV19; cdr3_nt: TGTGCCAGTAGTCCCCGACATGGGAGCACTGAAGCTTTCTTT; cdr3_aa: CASSPRHGSTEAFF
j_call: TRBJ2-5; d_call: .; clone_size: once; v_call: TRBV7-2; cdr3_nt: TGTGCCAGCAGCCAGACTCGGGAAGAGACCCAGTACTTC; cdr3_aa: CASSQTREETQYF
j_call: TRBJ2-2; d_call: .; clone_size: .; v_call: TRBV15; cdr3_nt: TGTGCCACCAGCAGAATAGATCAGGGCGGCGGGGAGCTGTTTTTT; cdr3_aa: CATSRIDQGGGELFF
j_call: TRBJ2-5; d_call: .; clone_size: once; v_call: TRBV5-1; cdr3_nt: TGCGCCAGCAGCGGGGGGCTGGGTTCGAAAGAGACCCAGTACTTC; cdr3_aa: CASSGGLGSKETQYF
j_call: TRBJ2-1; d_call: TRBD1; clone_size: .; v_call: TRBV28; cdr3_nt: TGTGCCAGCAGTTACGACAGGGGGTCCTACAATGAGCAGTTCTTC; cdr3_aa: CASSYDRGSYNEQFF
j_call: TRBJ1-2; d_call: TRBD1; clone_size: .; v_call: TRBV2; cdr3_nt: TGTGCCAGCAGGGGGTCCGGGACAGCCTATGGCTACACCTTC; cdr3_aa: CASRGSGTAYGYTF
j_call: TRBJ2-5; d_call: .; clone_size: once; v_call: TRBV2; cdr3_nt: TGTGCCAGCAGTGAGGCTTCTCTATACAGTACGAAGTACTTC; cdr3_aa: CASSEASLYSTKYF
j_call: TRBJ2-4; d_call: .; clone_size: .; v_call: TRBV16; cdr3_nt: TGTGCCAGCAGCAGCCAGAGGGGTAGATACATTCAGTACTTC; cdr3_aa: CASSSQRGRYIQYF
j_call: TRBJ1-1; d_call: .; clone_size: .; v_call: TRBV29-1; cdr3_nt: TGCAGCGTTGAAGTGGGTGTCTGGGGAGAAGCTTTCTTT; cdr3_aa: CSVEVGVWGEAFF
j_call: TRBJ1-2; d_call: .; clone_size: .; v_call: TRBV20-1; cdr3_nt: TGCAGTGCTAGAGAATGGACCCTGACGTATGGCTACACCTTC; cdr3_aa: CSAREWTLTYGYTF
j_call: TRBJ2-1; d_call: .; clone_size: once; v_call: TRBV3-1; cdr3_nt: TGTGCCAGCAGCCCCACGGCTGGGGCTTACAATGAGCAGTTCTTC; cdr3_aa: CASSPTAGAYNEQFF
j_call: TRBJ2-2; d_call: .; clone_size: .; v_call: TRBV5-1; cdr3_nt: TGCGCCAGCAGCCCCTACGGGGGGAACACCGGGGAGCTGTTTTTT; cdr3_aa: CASSPYGGNTGELFF
j_call: TRBJ1-2; d_call: .; clone_size: once; v_call: TRBV6-2/TRBV6-3; cdr3_nt: TGTGCCAGCAGTTACACAGGGACTGGCTACACCTTC; cdr3_aa: CASSYTGTGYTF
j_call: TRBJ2-5; d_call: TRBD1; clone_size: .; v_call: TRBV29-1; cdr3_nt: TGCAGCTCGCCGGGGACAGGAGGCTTAGAGACCCAGTACTTC; cdr3_aa: CSSPGTGGLETQYF
j_call: TRBJ1-5; d_call: .; clone_size: .; v_call: TRBV4-1; cdr3_nt: TGCGCCAGCAGCCAAGATCAGGGGCCCAAGTTCCAGCCCCAGCATTTT; cdr3_aa: CASSQDQGPKFQPQHF
j_call: TRBJ2-1; d_call: .; clone_size: once; v_call: TRBV9; cdr3_nt: TGTGCCAGCAGCCCACTGGATAGCAGCTCCTACAATGAGCAGTTCTTC; cdr3_aa: CASSPLDSSSYNEQFF
j_call: TRBJ2-2; d_call: TRBD1; clone_size: .; v_call: TRBV9; cdr3_nt: TGTGCCAGCAGCGCCACAGGGGGCACCGGGGAGCTGTTTTTT; cdr3_aa: CASSATGGTGELFF
j_call: TRBJ1-2; d_call: .; clone_size: once; v_call: TRBV20-1; cdr3_nt: TGCAGTGCTAGAGACGCCGGTCTGGATGGCTACACCTTC; cdr3_aa: CSARDAGLDGYTF
j_call: TRBJ1-4; d_call: .; clone_size: once; v_call: TRBV7-2; cdr3_nt: TGTGCCAGCAGCTTTACCAGGGGAACGGGTGAAAAACTGTTTTTT; cdr3_aa: CASSFTRGTGEKLFF
j_call: TRBJ1-1; d_call: .; clone_size: few; v_call: TRBV7-2; cdr3_nt: TGTGCCAGCAGTTTTCAGATGAACACTGAAGCTTTCTTT; cdr3_aa: CASSFQMNTEAFF
j_call: TRBJ2-5; d_call: TRBD1; clone_size: .; v_call: TRBV20-1; cdr3_nt: TGCAGTGCTAGAGACATCGACAGACAGGGTGAAGAGACCCAGTACTTC; cdr3_aa: CSARDIDRQGEETQYF
j_call: TRBJ2-1; d_call: .; clone_size: .; v_call: TRBV30; cdr3_nt: TGTGCCTGGAGAGCTTCCGGATACAATGAGCAGTTCTTC; cdr3_aa: CAWRASGYNEQFF
j_call: TRBJ1-4; d_call: .; clone_size: .; v_call: TRBV20-1; cdr3_nt: TGCAGTGCTAGAGGCGGAACCGGGACCGGTGCAACTAATGAAAAACTGTTTTTT; cdr3_aa: CSARGGTGTGATNEKLFF
j_call: TRBJ2-3; d_call: .; clone_size: .; v_call: TRBV5-1; cdr3_nt: TGCGCCAGCAGCCTCGGTGGTTTCACTAGCACAGATACGCAGTATTTT; cdr3_aa: CASSLGGFTSTDTQYF
j_call: TRBJ1-1; d_call: .; clone_size: .; v_call: TRBV4-2; cdr3_nt: TGTGCCAGCAGCCCAGAGAGACCAGGACCTAACACTGAAGCTTTCTTT; cdr3_aa: CASSPERPGPNTEAFF